Only a few counts were recorded for the clone carrying this TCR beta chain. The protocol was immunoSEQ multiplex PCR, while the TCRdb copy is restricted to in-frame clones and leaves out a portion. The data hold 34,000 or so clones, with roughly 80% observed a single time. Germline-derived CDR1 and CDR2 are SGHNT and YENEEA. The ends were cut back, 5 bases at V and 4 bases at J, with 8 bases in the middle. The CDR3 extends over 13 amino acids. This sample was included in a study of OX40 agonist ivuxolimab in advanced cancers. The TCR originated in an adult with an advanced solid tumor such as melanoma, head and neck, liver or kidney cancer. Sequenced here: CD4+ or CD8+ T cells sorted from blood, sampled in a trial of the OX40 agonist ivuxolimab. The rearrangement links TRBV11-3 to TRBJ2-2; weak D call: TRBD2 (6 bases). The CDR3 loop is CASSLASTGELFF. The CDR3 nucleotides are TGTGCCAGCAGCCTAGCGAGCACCGGGGAGCTGTTTTTT.